Included here is one TCR beta chain sequence, with context. V shed 4 bases and J 1 base; nucleotides not matched to a gene: 5. There are 16 residues in the CDR3. From germline, CDR1 is LGHDT and CDR2 YNNKEL (reference sequence). Clones were read by immunoSEQ multiplex PCR, and TCRdb kept only the in-frame ones, dropping some. The profile shows approximately 360,000 clones, 90% of them singletons. This specimen belongs to a study of blood T cell repertoires in COVID-19. Overall study context: There were acute and convalescent COVID-19 samples, and they came from the United States, Italy and Spain.

The TCR comes from a man aged 18 to 29 with active or convalescent COVID-19. This rearrangement joins TRBV3-1 (or the pseudogene TRBV3-2) to TRBJ1-2; TRBD1 agrees at 11 bases. Sequencing used peripheral blood. In nucleotides, the CDR3 is TGTGCCAGCAGCCGGACAGGGGGCCCCCTTAACTATGGCTACACCTTC. Translation: CASSRTGGPLNYGYTF.